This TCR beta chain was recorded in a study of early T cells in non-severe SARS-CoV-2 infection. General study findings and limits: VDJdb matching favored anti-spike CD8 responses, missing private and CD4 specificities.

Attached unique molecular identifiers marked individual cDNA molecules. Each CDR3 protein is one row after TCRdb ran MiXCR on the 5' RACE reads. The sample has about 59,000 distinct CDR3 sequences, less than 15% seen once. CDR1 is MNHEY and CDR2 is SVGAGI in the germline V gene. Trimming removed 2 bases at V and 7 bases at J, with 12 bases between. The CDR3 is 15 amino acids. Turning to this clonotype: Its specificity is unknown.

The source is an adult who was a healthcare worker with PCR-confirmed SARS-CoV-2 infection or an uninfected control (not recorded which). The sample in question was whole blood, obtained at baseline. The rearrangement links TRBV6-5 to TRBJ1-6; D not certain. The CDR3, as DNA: TGTGCCAGCAGTTACCTCGGAAGAGGAAATTCACCCCTCCACTTT. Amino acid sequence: CASSYLGRGNSPLHF.